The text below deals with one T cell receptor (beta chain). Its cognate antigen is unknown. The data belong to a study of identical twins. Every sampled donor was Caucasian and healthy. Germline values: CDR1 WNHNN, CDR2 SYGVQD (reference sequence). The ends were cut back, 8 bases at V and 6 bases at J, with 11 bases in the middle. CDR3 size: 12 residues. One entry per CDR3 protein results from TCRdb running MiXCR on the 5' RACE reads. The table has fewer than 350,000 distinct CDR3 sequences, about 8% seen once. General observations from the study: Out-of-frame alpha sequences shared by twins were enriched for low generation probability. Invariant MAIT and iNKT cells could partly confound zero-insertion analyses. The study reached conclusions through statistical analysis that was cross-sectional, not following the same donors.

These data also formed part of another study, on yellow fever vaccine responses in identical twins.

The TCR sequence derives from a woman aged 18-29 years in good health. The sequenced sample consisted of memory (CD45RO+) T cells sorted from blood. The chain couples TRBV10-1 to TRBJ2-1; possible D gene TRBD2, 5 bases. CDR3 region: CASFQEANEQFF. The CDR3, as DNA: TGCGCCAGCTTCCAGGAGGCCAATGAGCAGTTCTTC.